The entry below gives a single T cell receptor beta chain sequence along with its context. Seattle cases were enrolled at active infection and followed longitudinally. The source of the sample is a study of blood T cell repertoires in COVID-19. Overall study: Material from acute and convalescent COVID-19 was sourced from the United States, Italy and Spain. PBMCs, B-cell-depleted T cells, or T cells were the source of the cDNA or gDNA that made up the material.

In the authors' workflow: Amplification of reference gene primers was used by the study to estimate nucleated cell counts. Generated by immunoSEQ multiplex PCR, the TCRdb table keeps only in-frame clones and is missing some. The V and J calls and the clone size are those of that table, but D and trimming were determined from the DNA. The repertoire has more than 150,000 clones, around 87% of them found once; the top ten carry approximately 12%. The sequencing sample was made of peripheral blood. The clonotype comes from a woman in her seventies with COVID-19, enrolled during active disease.

In nucleotides, the CDR3 is TGTGCCAGCAGCCGGACTAGCGGGGGGTTTACGGAGCAGTTCTTC. It yields the protein CASSRTSGGFTEQFF. The V and J genes are TRBV6-5 and TRBJ2-1; 14 bases fit TRBD2. Per the germline V gene, CDR1 is MNHEY and CDR2 is SVGAGI. The CDR3 spans 15 residues. V was clipped by 6 bases and J by 10 bases; unmatched bases: 8.